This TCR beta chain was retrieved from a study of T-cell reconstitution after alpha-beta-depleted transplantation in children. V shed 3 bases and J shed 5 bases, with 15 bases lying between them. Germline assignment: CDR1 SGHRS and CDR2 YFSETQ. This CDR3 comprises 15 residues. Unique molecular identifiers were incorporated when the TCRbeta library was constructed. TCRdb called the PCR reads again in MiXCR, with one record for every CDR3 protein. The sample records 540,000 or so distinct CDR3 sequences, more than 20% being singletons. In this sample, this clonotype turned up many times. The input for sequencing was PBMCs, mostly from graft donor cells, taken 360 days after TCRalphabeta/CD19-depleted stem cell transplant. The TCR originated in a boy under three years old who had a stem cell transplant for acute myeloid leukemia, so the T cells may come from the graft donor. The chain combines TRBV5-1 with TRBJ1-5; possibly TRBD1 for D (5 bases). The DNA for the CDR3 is TGCGCCAGCAGCTCGGCTCCGGGACCGCATCAGCCCCAGCATTTT. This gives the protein CASSSAPGPHQPQHF.